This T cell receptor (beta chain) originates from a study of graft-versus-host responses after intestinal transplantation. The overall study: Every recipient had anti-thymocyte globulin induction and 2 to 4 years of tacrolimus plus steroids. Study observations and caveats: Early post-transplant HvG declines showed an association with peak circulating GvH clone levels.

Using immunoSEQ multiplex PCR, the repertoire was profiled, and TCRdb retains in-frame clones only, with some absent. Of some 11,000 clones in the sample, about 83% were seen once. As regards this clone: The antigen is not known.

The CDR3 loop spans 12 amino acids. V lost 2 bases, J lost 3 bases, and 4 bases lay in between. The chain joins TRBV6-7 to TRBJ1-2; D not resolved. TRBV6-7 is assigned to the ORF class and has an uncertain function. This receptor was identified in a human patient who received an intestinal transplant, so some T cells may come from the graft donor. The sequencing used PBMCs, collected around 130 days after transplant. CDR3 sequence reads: CASSYGHYGYTF. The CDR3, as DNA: TGTGCCAGCAGTTACGGACACTATGGCTACACCTTC.